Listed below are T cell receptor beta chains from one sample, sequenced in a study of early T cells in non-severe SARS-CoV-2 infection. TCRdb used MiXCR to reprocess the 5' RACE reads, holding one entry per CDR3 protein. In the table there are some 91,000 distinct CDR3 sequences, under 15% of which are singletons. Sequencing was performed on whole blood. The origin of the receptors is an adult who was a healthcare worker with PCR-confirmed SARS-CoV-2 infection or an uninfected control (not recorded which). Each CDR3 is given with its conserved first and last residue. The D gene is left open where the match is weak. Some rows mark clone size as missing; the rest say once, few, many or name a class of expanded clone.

cdr3_aa: CASSYSGTGDYGYTF; cdr3_nt: TGTGCCAGCAGTTACTCCGGGACAGGAGACTATGGCTACACCTTC; clone_size: many; d_call: TRBD1; v_call: TRBV6-5; j_call: TRBJ1-2
cdr3_aa: CASSRPQNTIYF; cdr3_nt: TGTGCCAGCAGCCGTCCCCAGAACACCATATATTTT; clone_size: many; d_call: -; v_call: TRBV12-3/TRBV12-4; j_call: TRBJ1-3
cdr3_aa: CASSQGIQSEQYF; cdr3_nt: TGTGCCAGCAGCCAAGGGATACAGTCCGAGCAGTACTTC; clone_size: -; d_call: -; v_call: TRBV14; j_call: TRBJ2-7
cdr3_aa: CASSLLASSSYEQYF; cdr3_nt: TGTGCCAGCAGTTTATTGGCCTCCAGCTCCTACGAGCAGTACTTC; clone_size: many; d_call: -; v_call: TRBV28; j_call: TRBJ2-7
cdr3_aa: CASSYSSGRLYNEQFF; cdr3_nt: TGTGCCAGCAGTTATTCTAGCGGGAGGCTGTACAATGAGCAGTTCTTC; clone_size: few; d_call: TRBD2; v_call: TRBV6-9; j_call: TRBJ2-1
cdr3_aa: CSASVTRASETQYF; cdr3_nt: TGCAGTGCTAGTGTCACCCGGGCATCAGAGACCCAGTACTTC; clone_size: few; d_call: -; v_call: TRBV20-1; j_call: TRBJ2-5
cdr3_aa: CASASRAGTEEQYF; cdr3_nt: TGTGCCAGCGCCTCCAGGGCAGGTACGGAGGAGCAGTACTTC; clone_size: -; d_call: -; v_call: TRBV21-1; j_call: TRBJ2-7
cdr3_aa: CASSSVQGSRETQYF; cdr3_nt: TGTGCCAGCAGCTCCGTCCAGGGGTCGCGAGAGACCCAGTACTTC; clone_size: many; d_call: -; v_call: TRBV7-9; j_call: TRBJ2-5
cdr3_aa: CASSQDFAANTEAFF; cdr3_nt: TGCGCCAGCAGCCAAGATTTTGCAGCGAACACTGAAGCTTTCTTT; clone_size: -; d_call: -; v_call: TRBV4-1; j_call: TRBJ1-1
cdr3_aa: CSARPLAGENSPLHF; cdr3_nt: TGCAGTGCTAGACCGTTGGCCGGAGAAAATTCACCCCTCCACTTT; clone_size: few; d_call: -; v_call: TRBV20-1; j_call: TRBJ1-6
cdr3_aa: CASSFSMNTEAFF; cdr3_nt: TGTGCCAGCAGCTTCTCGATGAACACTGAAGCTTTCTTT; clone_size: few; d_call: -; v_call: TRBV11-3; j_call: TRBJ1-1
cdr3_aa: CASSEYEGDRATGELFF; cdr3_nt: TGTGCCAGCAGTGAATATGAGGGGGACAGAGCCACCGGGGAGCTGTTTTTT; clone_size: many; d_call: TRBD1; v_call: TRBV25-1; j_call: TRBJ2-2
cdr3_aa: CASSQLHSYNEQFF; cdr3_nt: TGTGCCAGCAGTCAACTACATTCCTACAATGAGCAGTTCTTC; clone_size: many; d_call: -; v_call: TRBV14; j_call: TRBJ2-1
cdr3_aa: CASGAGTGQGYTF; cdr3_nt: TGTGCCAGCGGGGCGGGTACAGGACAAGGCTACACCTTC; clone_size: few; d_call: -; v_call: TRBV3-1; j_call: TRBJ1-2
cdr3_aa: CASSSAVQAEQFF; cdr3_nt: TGTGCCAGCAGCTCCGCCGTCCAGGCTGAGCAGTTCTTC; clone_size: -; d_call: -; v_call: TRBV7-3; j_call: TRBJ2-1
cdr3_aa: CASSLDETQYF; cdr3_nt: TGTGCCAGCAGCTTAGACGAGACCCAGTACTTC; clone_size: many; d_call: -; v_call: TRBV5-1; j_call: TRBJ2-5
cdr3_aa: CASSSSGTGHEKLFF; cdr3_nt: TGTGCCAGCAGTTCCTCCGGGACAGGACATGAAAAACTGTTTTTT; clone_size: -; d_call: TRBD1; v_call: TRBV12-3/TRBV12-4; j_call: TRBJ1-4
cdr3_aa: CASSPRSLVGEQYF; cdr3_nt: TGTGCCAGCAGCCCACGTTCGTTAGTCGGCGAGCAGTACTTC; clone_size: -; d_call: -; v_call: TRBV3-1; j_call: TRBJ2-7
cdr3_aa: CASSLSGGRYEQFF; cdr3_nt: TGTGCCAGCAGTCTTAGCGGGGGTAGATATGAGCAGTTCTTC; clone_size: -; d_call: TRBD2; v_call: TRBV28; j_call: TRBJ2-1
cdr3_aa: CASSEQFF; cdr3_nt: TGTGCCAGCAGCGAGCAGTTCTTC; clone_size: few; d_call: -; v_call: TRBV7-9; j_call: TRBJ2-1
cdr3_aa: CSARSLISSGNEQFF; cdr3_nt: TGCAGTGCTAGAAGCCTCATTTCTAGCGGGAATGAGCAGTTCTTC; clone_size: -; d_call: TRBD2; v_call: TRBV20-1; j_call: TRBJ2-1
cdr3_aa: CASSFPGLPYGYTF; cdr3_nt: TGTGCCAGCAGTTTCCCGGGACTCCCGTATGGCTACACCTTC; clone_size: few; d_call: -; v_call: TRBV28; j_call: TRBJ1-2
cdr3_aa: CASSLLATTDTQYF; cdr3_nt: TGTGCCAGCAGTTTACTAGCGACCACAGATACGCAGTATTTT; clone_size: -; d_call: -; v_call: TRBV28; j_call: TRBJ2-3
cdr3_aa: CAISQEPGEYQETQYF; cdr3_nt: TGTGCCATCAGTCAGGAGCCTGGAGAGTACCAAGAGACCCAGTACTTC; clone_size: -; d_call: -; v_call: TRBV10-3; j_call: TRBJ2-5
cdr3_aa: CASSHLPQGSSYEQYF; cdr3_nt: TGCGCCAGCAGCCACCTCCCCCAGGGAAGCTCCTACGAGCAGTACTTC; clone_size: few; d_call: -; v_call: TRBV4-1; j_call: TRBJ2-7
cdr3_aa: CASSPRVLTNTGELFF; cdr3_nt: TGTGCCAGCAGCCCTCGGGTCTTGACGAACACCGGGGAGCTGTTTTTT; clone_size: -; d_call: -; v_call: TRBV7-6; j_call: TRBJ2-2
cdr3_aa: CASSPGILSSYYGYTF; cdr3_nt: TGTGCCAGCAGCCCGGGCATCCTCTCCTCCTACTATGGCTACACCTTC; clone_size: -; d_call: -; v_call: TRBV4-2; j_call: TRBJ1-2
cdr3_aa: CASSLSVEQFF; cdr3_nt: TGTGCCAGCAGCTTATCGGTCGAGCAGTTCTTC; clone_size: few; d_call: -; v_call: TRBV7-9; j_call: TRBJ2-1
cdr3_aa: CSARDYEDVGKLFF; cdr3_nt: TGCAGTGCTAGAGATTATGAGGACGTGGGGAAACTGTTTTTT; clone_size: few; d_call: -; v_call: TRBV20-1; j_call: TRBJ1-4
cdr3_aa: CASRPRFLETQYF; cdr3_nt: TGTGCCAGCAGGCCAAGATTTTTAGAGACCCAGTACTTC; clone_size: few; d_call: -; v_call: TRBV3-1; j_call: TRBJ2-5
cdr3_aa: CSARQGVGSYNEQFF; cdr3_nt: TGCAGTGCCCGGCAGGGAGTGGGCTCCTACAATGAGCAGTTCTTC; clone_size: few; d_call: -; v_call: TRBV20-1; j_call: TRBJ2-1
cdr3_aa: CASSETNRDTQYF; cdr3_nt: TGTGCCAGCAGTGAAACTAATCGGGATACGCAGTATTTT; clone_size: few; d_call: -; v_call: TRBV25-1; j_call: TRBJ2-3
cdr3_aa: CSAKQGGETQYF; cdr3_nt: TGCAGTGCAAAACAGGGAGGGGAGACCCAGTACTTC; clone_size: many; d_call: -; v_call: TRBV20-1; j_call: TRBJ2-5
cdr3_aa: CASSNSWAFF; cdr3_nt: TGTGCCAGCAGCAACAGTTGGGCTTTCTTT; clone_size: many; d_call: -; v_call: TRBV11-2; j_call: TRBJ1-1
cdr3_aa: CASSFRVSYNEQFF; cdr3_nt: TGTGCCAGCAGCTTTAGGGTGTCCTACAATGAGCAGTTCTTC; clone_size: many; d_call: -; v_call: TRBV13; j_call: TRBJ2-1
cdr3_aa: CASSLVARQGAREITDEQFF; cdr3_nt: TGTGCCAGCAGCTTAGTTGCTCGACAGGGGGCGCGAGAAATTACAGATGAGCAGTTCTTC; clone_size: -; d_call: TRBD1; v_call: TRBV7-6; j_call: TRBJ2-1
cdr3_aa: CSVIDGNEQFF; cdr3_nt: TGCAGCGTTATCGACGGCAATGAGCAGTTCTTC; clone_size: -; d_call: -; v_call: TRBV29-1; j_call: TRBJ2-1
cdr3_aa: CASSPRKGFYGYTF; cdr3_nt: TGTGCCAGCAGTCCCCGCAAAGGTTTCTATGGCTACACCTTC; clone_size: -; d_call: -; v_call: TRBV12-3/TRBV12-4; j_call: TRBJ1-2
cdr3_aa: CASRTGYEQYF; cdr3_nt: TGTGCCAGCAGGACAGGGTACGAGCAGTACTTC; clone_size: -; d_call: TRBD1; v_call: TRBV6-1; j_call: TRBJ2-7
cdr3_aa: CAISAGAEQFF; cdr3_nt: TGTGCCATCAGTGCAGGAGCGGAGCAGTTCTTC; clone_size: few; d_call: -; v_call: TRBV10-3; j_call: TRBJ2-1
cdr3_aa: CASTLGQDYEQYF; cdr3_nt: TGTGCCAGCACTTTGGGACAGGACTACGAGCAGTACTTC; clone_size: -; d_call: TRBD1; v_call: TRBV6-2/TRBV6-3; j_call: TRBJ2-7
cdr3_aa: CASSQTLSGGSETQYF; cdr3_nt: TGTGCCAGCAGCCAGACATTATCCGGGGGTAGCGAGACCCAGTACTTC; clone_size: -; d_call: -; v_call: TRBV13; j_call: TRBJ2-5
cdr3_aa: CASSDYTGETPETQYF; cdr3_nt: TGTGCCAGCAGTGATTACACCGGGGAAACCCCAGAGACCCAGTACTTC; clone_size: few; d_call: -; v_call: TRBV6-1; j_call: TRBJ2-5